This TCR beta chain is from a study of blood T cell repertoires in COVID-19 (TCRdb year 2020). Notes on the research overall: The collaborator samples originated in the United States, Italy and Spain and spanned the acute and convalescent phases of COVID-19. The material from the prospective study consisted of cDNA or gDNA derived from T cells, B-cell-depleted T cells, or PBMCs. Deeply sampled blood TCRbeta repertoires from subjects exposed to, actively infected with, or recovered from COVID-19 were included in the dataset. The repertoires were released in a freely available public database meant as a resource for research on the immune response to SARS-CoV-2. The samples were drawn from the first 160 participants of the ongoing ImmuneRACE study and from over a thousand subjects provided by 6 global collaborators. Nearly every sample came with metadata listing a de-identified subject ID, COVID-19 status, age in years and sex. Where HLA class I and class II types were available, the types were taken from metadata supplied by the sample provider, not from assay-based typing.

What the research found in general, with its limitations: Clinical and demographic metadata were provided uncurated, with the amount varying by source and participant.

For this clone: The antigen this receptor binds is unknown. One base away there is no much larger clone; base qualities are not given.

TCRbeta CDR3 regions were amplified from genomic DNA using the immunoSEQ Assay, a bias-controlled multiplex PCR. Processing in the source paper ran as follows. The number of nucleated cells in each sample was estimated from the amplification of reference gene primers within the assay. Sequence reads were collapsed and filtered to measure the absolute abundance of every unique TCRbeta CDR3 rearrangement. Productive Simpson clonality was computed per sample as the square root of Simpson's diversity index over productive rearrangements. TCRdb stores this immuneACCESS table with in-frame sequences only. Part of the clones is absent; in the studies checked, under half of the shortfall reflects unresolved V genes, and no reason is known for the rest. That table furnishes V, J and clone size, whereas the DNA furnished D and trimming. The sample yields roughly 140,000 clones; 88% were counted once. The ten largest make up about 2.4% of the sample.

Whole blood was collected in K2EDTA tubes by collaborating institutions according to the institutions' own protocols. For TCRbeta analysis, collaborators shipped samples in one of three forms: frozen whole blood, isolated PBMCs, or DNA extracted from either of those sample types. Including the terminal cysteine and phenylalanine, the CDR3 comprises 15 residues. Solely the CDR3 DNA is kept, with 45 bases framed from the first base. Cut back by 3 bases and 1 base, the V and J ends lie 13 bases apart. Looking up the germline V gene yields CDR1 SGDLS and CDR2 YYNGEE. This TCR came from a woman in her seventies with acute or convalescent COVID-19. The chain is assembled from TRBV9 and TRBJ1-1; TRBD1 is perhaps the D gene, given 5 matching bases. The sequencing input was peripheral blood. In nucleotides, the sequence is TGTGCCAGCAGCGGGGGCGAACATGGGAACACTGAAGCTTTCTTT. It is translated as CASSGGEHGNTEAFF.